This T cell receptor beta chain was identified during a study of T cell repertoires in cytomegalovirus infection. Study at large: In public TCR beta signatures, there were indications of both CMV infection and matching HLA type.

As for this clonotype: Its specificity is not known. This may arise from a read error, as a much more abundant clone is one base away.

Germline values: CDR1 SEHNR, CDR2 FQNEAQ (reference sequence). The CDR3 is made up of 15 amino acids. TCRdb analysed the reads with MiXCR anew, one entry per CDR3 protein. The sample has roughly 990,000 distinct CDR3 sequences, approximately 33% seen once. This receptor was taken from a human donor in good health (CMV status not recorded). Some clones in this sample may be carry-over from other donors' samples. The chain joins TRBV7-9 to TRBJ2-1; no clear D. This specimen was cultured CD8+ T cells from PBMCs, taken from culture after CMV antigen stimulation. The CDR3 bases are TGTGCCAGCAGCCCGGCGGAGAGCTCCTACAATAAGCAGTTCTTC. This sequence encodes CASSPAESSYNKQFF.